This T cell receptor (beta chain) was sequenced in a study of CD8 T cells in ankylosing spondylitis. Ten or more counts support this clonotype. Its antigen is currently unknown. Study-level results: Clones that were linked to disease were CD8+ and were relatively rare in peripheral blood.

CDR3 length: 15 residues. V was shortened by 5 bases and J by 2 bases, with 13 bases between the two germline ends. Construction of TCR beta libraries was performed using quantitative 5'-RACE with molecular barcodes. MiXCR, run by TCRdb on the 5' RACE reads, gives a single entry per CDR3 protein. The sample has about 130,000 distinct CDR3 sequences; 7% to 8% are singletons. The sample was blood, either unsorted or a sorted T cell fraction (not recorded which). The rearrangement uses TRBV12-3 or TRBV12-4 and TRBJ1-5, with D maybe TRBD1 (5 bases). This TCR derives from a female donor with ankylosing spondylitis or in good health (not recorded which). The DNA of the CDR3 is TGTGCCAGCAGTCTCAGCAGGGATGGCAATCAGCCCCAGCATTTT. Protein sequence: CASSLSRDGNQPQHF.